The 11 T cell receptor beta chains given below trace back to one sample, sequenced in a study of shared clonotypes between healthy human individuals (dated by TCRdb to about 2020). Libraries were built with the immunoSEQ multiplex PCR assay. TCRdb mirrors the immuneACCESS table, restricted to in-frame sequences. Some clones are absent from its copies; in checked studies, under half trace to an unresolved V gene, and the reason for the others is unknown. The sample has about 2.3 million clones on record, approximately 93% of them singletons. 0.35% to 0.5% of the sample is in the top ten clones. Sequenced material: naive CD4+ T cells from PBMCs. Sample cell subset or site, as interpreted from the label and publication: CD45RA+ positively selected. These receptors originate from a man between 18 and 29 years old in good health. Some clones in this sample may be carry-over from other donors' samples.

CDR3 bases: TGCGCCAGCAGCCAATGGGGGGGGCCCGCCGAGCAGTACTTC. Protein: CASSQWGGPAEQYF. The chain joins TRBV4-1 to TRBJ2-7; a weak D match, TRBD2 (7 bases). The CDR3 sequence is 14 residues long. Germline V gene sequence: CDR1 MGHRA, CDR2 YSYEKL. V gave up 2 bases and J gave up 6 bases, with 14 bases separating them.

The chain couples TRBV4-1 to TRBJ2-7; TRBD2 agrees at 8 bases. J gave up 0 bases and V 0 bases, and 1 base lay outside the gene matches. The CDR3 covers 15 residues. CDR1 and CDR2 from the germline V gene are MGHRA and YSYEKL. The CDR3 bases are TGCGCCAGCAGCCAAGACGGGACTAGCTCCTACGAGCAGTACTTC. This translates into CASSQDGTSSYEQYF.

The genes are TRBV28 and TRBJ2-5, with 8 nucleotides matching TRBD2. J lost 4 bases, V lost 7 bases, and 2 bases had no gene match. CDR3 length equals 12 residues. CDR1 is MDHEN and CDR2 is SYDVKM in the germline V gene. This CDR3 reads CASTAGVETQYF. In nucleotides, the CDR3 is TGTGCCAGCACAGCGGGAGTAGAGACCCAGTACTTC.

The rearrangement joins TRBV28 to TRBJ1-1; unclear D gene. The CDR3 is 12 residues long. Germline V gives CDR1 MDHEN, CDR2 SYDVKM. With 3 bases removed from V and 5 bases from J, the gap between germline ends came to 7 bases. CDR3 in DNA: TGTGCCAGCAGTTTTATGTCTACTGAAGCTTTCTTT. As protein: CASSFMSTEAFF. The whole variable domain, filled in from reference TRBV28 and TRBJ1-1, reads DVKVTQSSRYLVKRTGEKVFLECVQDMDHENMFWYRQDPGLGLRLIYFSYDVKMKEKGDIPEGYSVSREKKERFSLILESASTNQTSMYLCASSFMSTEAFFGQGTRLTVV.

This sequence joins TRBV13 and TRBJ2-2; 12 nucleotides line up with TRBD2. This CDR3 has 18 residues. V was clipped by 5 bases and J by 4 bases; unmatched bases: 11. Germline V lookup: CDR1 PRHDT, CDR2 FYEKMQ (reference sequence). CDR3 amino acids: CASSPGLAGQVGTGELFF. The CDR3 DNA reads TGTGCCAGCAGCCCGGGACTAGCGGGCCAGGTGGGCACCGGGGAGCTGTTTTTT.

The chain couples TRBV9 to TRBJ2-2, with 7 nucleotides matching TRBD2. Trimming removed 1 base from V and 6 bases from J; junction bases left unmatched: 9. This CDR3 is 16 amino acids long. Per the germline V gene, CDR1 is SGDLS and CDR2 is YYNGEE. The CDR3 region is CASSVLPQGGSGELFF. CDR3 coding DNA: TGTGCCAGCAGCGTACTCCCCCAGGGAGGGTCCGGGGAGCTGTTTTTT.

This chain uses TRBV19 with TRBJ2-1; 11 bases are shared with TRBD2. The CDR3 has 15 residues. J was trimmed by 7 bases and V by 2 bases; bases with no gene match: 4. Germline CDR1 is LNHDA and CDR2 is SQIVND (reference sequence). CDR3 nucleotides: TGTGCCAGTAGTATAACTAGCGGGAGTCGTAATGAGCAGTTCTTC. It codes for CASSITSGSRNEQFF.

This rearrangement joins TRBV5-1 to TRBJ2-5; no firm D call. The CDR3 has 14 residues. In germline, CDR1 is SGHRS, CDR2 YFSETQ. The V end lost 1 base, the J end lost 1 base, and 8 bases lay between the germline ends. In DNA, the CDR3 is TGCGCCAGCAGCTTGAGGGCAACCCAAGAGACCCAGTACTTC. This translates into CASSLRATQETQYF.

The chain recombines TRBV5-8 with TRBJ2-5; no definite D call. CDR1 is SGHTS and CDR2 is YDEGEE in the germline V gene. The V end lost 0 bases, the J end lost 1 base, and 4 bases lay between the germline ends. The CDR3 length is 13 residues. CDR3 region: CASSLGPQETQYF. For the CDR3, the DNA is TGTGCCAGCAGCTTGGGGCCCCAAGAGACCCAGTACTTC.

The chain links TRBV11-2 to TRBJ1-3, with a weak D call TRBD1 (5 bases). This CDR3 region has 14 residues. The ends were cut back, 3 bases at V and 3 bases at J, with 9 bases in the middle. From germline, CDR1 is SGHAT and CDR2 FQNNGV. The CDR3 DNA sequence: TGTGCCAGCAGCTTCACGGGGCATGGAAACACCATATATTTT. This encodes CASSFTGHGNTIYF.

This chain joins TRBV7-6 and TRBJ1-3; D not resolved. Germline CDR1 is SGHVS and CDR2 is FNYEAQ. V shed 2 bases and J shed 0 bases, with 11 bases lying between them. The CDR3 length is 16 residues. The DNA of the CDR3 is TGTGCCAGCAGCTTATCCCCGGGGAGCTCTGGAAACACCATATATTTT. Translation gives CASSLSPGSSGNTIYF.